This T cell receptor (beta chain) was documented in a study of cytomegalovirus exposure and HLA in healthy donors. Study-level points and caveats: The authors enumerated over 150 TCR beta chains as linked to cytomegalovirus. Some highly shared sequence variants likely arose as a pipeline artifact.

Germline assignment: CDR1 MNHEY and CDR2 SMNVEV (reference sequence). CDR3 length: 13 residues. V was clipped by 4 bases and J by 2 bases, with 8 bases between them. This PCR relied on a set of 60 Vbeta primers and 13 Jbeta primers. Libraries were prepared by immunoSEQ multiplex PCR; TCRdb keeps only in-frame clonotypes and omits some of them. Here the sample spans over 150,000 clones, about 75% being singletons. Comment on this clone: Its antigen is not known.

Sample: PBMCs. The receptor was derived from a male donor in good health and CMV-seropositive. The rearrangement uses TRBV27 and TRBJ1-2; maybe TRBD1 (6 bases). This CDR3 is CASSSTGNYGYTF. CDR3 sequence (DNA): TGTGCCAGCAGTTCCACAGGGAACTATGGCTACACCTTC.